Shown below are 20 T cell receptor beta chains from a single sample sequenced in a study of blood T cell repertoires in COVID-19. Clones were sequenced by immunoSEQ multiplex PCR, and TCRdb holds only the in-frame ones, with some missing. This table holds approximately 110,000 clones, about 82% found once. The source material was peripheral blood. The receptors shown here come from a human donor in a cohort sampled during active COVID-19.

The chain recombines TRBV6-5 with TRBJ1-3; D may be TRBD1 (5 bases). Per germline, CDR1 MNHEY and CDR2 SVGAGI. CDR3 length: 15 residues. Trimming removed 6 bases from V and 0 bases from J, with 12 bases in between. This CDR3 reads CASRLGVLSGNTIYF. In DNA, the CDR3 is TGTGCCAGCAGATTAGGGGTCCTCTCTGGAAACACCATATATTTT.

This sequence joins TRBV6-1 and TRBJ2-3; 14 bases align to TRBD2. Trimming removed 0 bases from V and 6 bases from J; junction bases left unmatched: 5. The CDR3 is made up of 17 amino acids. Germline CDR1 MNHNS, CDR2 SASEGT. The CDR3 DNA sequence: TGTGCCAGCAGTGAAGCGGGACTAGCGGGAGTAAGGGATACGCAGTATTTT. Protein: CASSEAGLAGVRDTQYF.

This chain joins TRBV11-2 and TRBJ1-5; TRBD1 aligns across 12 bases. Germline CDR1 is SGHAT and CDR2 is FQNNGV. Trimming cost V 1 base and J 7 bases; bases outside gene matches: 14. CDR3 length: 19 residues. In nucleotides, the CDR3 is TGTGCCAGCAGCTTAGGTGGGACAGGGGGCTCCCCCTCGTTACAGCCCCAGCATTTT. Translating gives CASSLGGTGGSPSLQPQHF.

The chain has TRBV9 and TRBJ2-7; TRBD2 matches at 10 bases. Germline values: CDR1 SGDLS, CDR2 YYNGEE. This CDR3 spans 16 amino acids. V lost 4 bases to trimming and J lost 5 bases; unmatched junction nucleotides: 12. CDR3 protein: CASSRGLAGVFDEQYF. The DNA of the CDR3 is TGTGCCAGCAGCCGAGGCCTAGCGGGAGTTTTCGACGAGCAGTACTTC.

V and J are TRBV5-4 and TRBJ1-4; the D gene is possibly TRBD1 (6 bases). Germline V gene lookup returns CDR1 SGHNT and CDR2 YYREEE (reference sequence). Trimming left V 0 bases short and J 0 bases short, with 12 bases between. The CDR3 has 17 residues. The CDR3 nucleotides are TGTGCCAGCAGCTTGGGTGCAGGGGTTTCAACTAATGAAAAACTGTTTTTT. Protein: CASSLGAGVSTNEKLFF.

This clone was seen a few times. This chain uses TRBV19 with TRBJ1-4; possibly TRBD1 for D (5 bases). Germline CDR1 reads LNHDA; CDR2 reads SQIVND (reference sequence). CDR3 length: 14 amino acids. Trimming left V 4 bases short and J 8 bases short, with 14 bases between. Here the CDR3 reads CASSRAGTYEKLFF. CDR3 sequence (DNA): TGTGCCAGTAGTAGGGCAGGGACTTACGAAAAACTGTTTTTT. The full variable domain, with the rest looked up from reference TRBV19 and TRBJ1-4, is DGGITQSPKYLFRKEGQNVTLSCEQNLNHDAMYWYRQDPGQGLRLIYYSQIVNDFQKGDIAEGYSVSREKKESFPLTVTSAQKNPTAFYLCASSRAGTYEKLFFGSGTQLSVL.

The chain joins TRBV19 to TRBJ2-1; a weak D match, TRBD2 (6 bases). Looked up from germline, CDR1 is LNHDA and CDR2 is SQIVND (reference sequence). Trimming shortened V by 0 bases and J by 13 bases, and 13 bases separated the two germline ends. This CDR3 comprises 13 residues. The CDR3, as DNA: TGTGCCAGTAGTATAGATCGGAGGCGGGAACAGTTCTTC. Its translation: CASSIDRRREQFF.

This clone appeared a single time. The chain joins TRBV25-1 to TRBJ1-1; TRBD1 aligns across 11 bases. CDR1 is MGHDK, CDR2 SYGVNS, per germline. The V segment lost 0 bases and the J segment 6 bases; nucleotides outside the gene matches: 3. The CDR3 runs to 15 residues. CDR3: CASSEYGQGAPEAFF. CDR3 in DNA: TGTGCCAGCAGTGAATATGGACAGGGGGCCCCTGAAGCTTTCTTT.

The chain carries TRBV6-2 or TRBV6-3 and TRBJ2-5; 9 nucleotides align to TRBD1. This CDR3 is built from 13 residues. From germline, CDR1 is MNHEY and CDR2 SVGEGT. Trimming removed 2 bases from V and 6 bases from J; junction bases left unmatched: 1. The CDR3 sequence is CASSYGTGKTQYF. The CDR3, as DNA: TGTGCCAGCAGTTACGGGACAGGGAAGACCCAGTACTTC.

This clone occurred once. The gene calls are TRBV30 and TRBJ2-3; TRBD2 matches 7 bases. This CDR3 contains 15 residues. From germline, CDR1 is GTSNPN and CDR2 SVGIG (reference sequence). Trimming took 2 bases from V and 0 from J; bases not matched to a gene: 5. CDR3 region: CAWSLSGASTDTQYF. The CDR3, as DNA: TGTGCCTGGAGTCTGAGCGGGGCTAGCACAGATACGCAGTATTTT.

This clone has a handful of counts. V gene TRBV5-1 combines with J gene TRBJ2-1; D ambiguous. The germline gives CDR1 SGHRS, CDR2 YFSETQ. The CDR3 is 15 amino acids. The V gene lost 1 base and the J gene lost 7 bases, with 15 bases spanning the gap. The CDR3 sequence: CASSLKSAEPNEQFF. DNA for the CDR3: TGCGCCAGCAGCTTGAAATCGGCGGAGCCTAATGAGCAGTTCTTC. Together with reference TRBV5-1 and TRBJ2-1, the CDR3 gives the full variable domain: KAGVTQTPRYLIKTRGQQVTLSCSPISGHRSVSWYQQTPGQGLQFLFEYFSETQRNKGNFPGRFSGRQFSNSRSEMNVSTLELGDSALYLCASSLKSAEPNEQFFGPGTRLTVL.

The V gene is TRBV7-9, the J gene TRBJ2-7; D is unresolved. Deletions cut 5 bases from V and 6 bases from J, with 14 bases between. This CDR3 is built from 13 residues. Germline assignment: CDR1 SEHNR and CDR2 FQNEAQ (reference sequence). The CDR3 DNA reads as TGTGCCAGCAGCCCCTATCAGGTCGTCGAGCAGTACTTC. The encoded protein is CASSPYQVVEQYF.

This rearrangement joins TRBV6-1 to TRBJ2-7; 12 bases map to TRBD2. V shed 2 bases and J 5 bases; nucleotides not matched to a gene: 4. The length of the CDR3 is 15 residues. Germline CDR1 MNHNS, CDR2 SASEGT. CDR3 loop: CASSERLAGGNEQYF. DNA for the CDR3: TGTGCCAGCAGTGAACGGCTAGCGGGAGGGAACGAGCAGTACTTC.

A few counts support this clone. This chain joins TRBV10-1 and TRBJ2-7; 9 nucleotides line up with TRBD1. CDR3 length equals 14 residues. Germline V gives CDR1 WNHNN, CDR2 SYGVQD (reference sequence). J lost 1 base, V lost 7 bases, and 5 bases had no gene match. Here the CDR3 DNA reads TGCGCCAGCATGGGACAGGGAGGTTCCTACGAGCAGTACTTC. It specifies CASMGQGGSYEQYF.

This clone was detected a few times. The rearrangement joins TRBV6-1 to TRBJ2-1, with TRBD2 matching over 14 bases. Per germline, CDR1 MNHNS and CDR2 SASEGT. V lost 0 bases and J lost 6; bases outside the gene matches: 7. CDR3 length: 18 residues. CDR3 sequence: CASSEAPGTSGSANEQFF. The CDR3, as DNA: TGTGCCAGCAGTGAAGCCCCCGGGACTAGCGGGAGCGCCAATGAGCAGTTCTTC.

The gene calls are TRBV2 and TRBJ2-3; tentatively, D is TRBD2 (6 bases). CDR1 is SNHLY and CDR2 is FYNNEI in the germline V gene. The V and J ends lost 5 bases and 6 bases respectively, with 15 bases between them. The CDR3 runs 14 residues. CDR3 nucleotides: TGTGCCAGCAGTCCGGGTCCCCGGGGGGATACGCAGTATTTT. It specifies CASSPGPRGDTQYF.

The V call is TRBV5-1, the J call TRBJ1-1, with a possible D match to TRBD1 (6 bases). The CDR3 contains 14 residues. CDR1 and CDR2 (germline): SGHRS, YFSETQ. The germline V and J ends were trimmed by 4 bases and 0 bases, with 10 bases remaining between them. The CDR3: CASSRGTMNTEAFF. The CDR3 bases are TGCGCCAGCAGCCGAGGGACAATGAACACTGAAGCTTTCTTT.

This sequence joins TRBV7-8 and TRBJ1-2; 9 nucleotides agree with TRBD1. CDR1 is SGHVS, CDR2 FQNEAQ, per germline. V was clipped by 2 bases and J by 6 bases; unmatched bases: 4. The CDR3 runs to 14 residues. DNA for the CDR3: TGTGCCAGCAGCTTAACCGGGACAGGGAATGGCTACACCTTC. Translated: CASSLTGTGNGYTF.

V and J are TRBV7-6 and TRBJ2-7, with D possibly matching TRBD2 (5 bases). Trimming took 4 bases from V and 2 from J, leaving 18 bases between them. Germline loops: CDR1 SGHVS, CDR2 FNYEAQ. The CDR3 consists of 16 residues. CDR3: CASSSPGAGTTYEQYF. As DNA, the CDR3 is TGTGCCAGCAGCTCCCCGGGCGCGGGTACTACCTACGAGCAGTACTTC.

The chain is built from TRBV24-1 and TRBJ1-5; 7 nucleotides align to TRBD1. From germline, CDR1 is KGHDR and CDR2 SFDVKD. V lost 4 bases to trimming and J lost 2 bases; unmatched junction nucleotides: 4. This CDR3 is built from 15 residues. For the CDR3, the DNA is TGTGCCACCAGTGACCCCGGACAGGGCAATCAGCCCCAGCATTTT. As protein: CATSDPGQGNQPQHF.